This TCR beta chain emerged from a study of shared T cell receptors in the human thymus. CDR1 and CDR2 (germline): LNHDA, SQIVND (reference sequence). V lost 1 base and J lost 2, with 12 bases in between. CDR3 length: 16 amino acids. The repertoire was sequenced with immunoSEQ multiplex PCR; TCRdb's copy has only in-frame clones and lacks some. Here the sample spans some 700,000 clones, 70% to 90% being singletons. The data were also submitted as part of a second study, on human thymus T cells. That paper notes: Each of the donors was a healthy Finnish infant who was undergoing open corrective cardiac surgery for congenital heart defects. It was from resections taken during corrective heart surgery that the thymus tissue came.

The source is a boy less than two years old with a congenital heart defect. Sample: thymocytes. The V call is TRBV19, the J call TRBJ1-3; D remains ambiguous. This CDR3 is CASSIAEGDAGNTIYF. CDR3 in DNA: TGTGCCAGTAGTATAGCGGAGGGAGACGCTGGAAACACCATATATTTT.